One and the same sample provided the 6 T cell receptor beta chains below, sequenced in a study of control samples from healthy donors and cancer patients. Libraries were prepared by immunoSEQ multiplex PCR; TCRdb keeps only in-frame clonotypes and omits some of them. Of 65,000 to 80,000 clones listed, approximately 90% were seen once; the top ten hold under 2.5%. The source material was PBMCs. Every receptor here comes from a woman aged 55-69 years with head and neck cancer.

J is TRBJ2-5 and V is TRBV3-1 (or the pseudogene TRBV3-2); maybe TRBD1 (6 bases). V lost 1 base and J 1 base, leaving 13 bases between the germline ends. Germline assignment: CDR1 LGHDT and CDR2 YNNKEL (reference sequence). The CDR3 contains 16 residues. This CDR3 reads CASSQGGTLLQETQYF. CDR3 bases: TGTGCCAGCAGCCAAGGGGGGACACTTCTCCAAGAGACCCAGTACTTC.

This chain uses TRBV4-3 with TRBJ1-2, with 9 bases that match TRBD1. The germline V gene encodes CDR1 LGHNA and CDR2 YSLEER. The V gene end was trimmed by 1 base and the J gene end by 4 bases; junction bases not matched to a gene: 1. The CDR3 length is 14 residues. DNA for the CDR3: TGCGCCAGCAGCCAAGCGGACAGGGGCTATGGCTACACCTTC. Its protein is CASSQADRGYGYTF.

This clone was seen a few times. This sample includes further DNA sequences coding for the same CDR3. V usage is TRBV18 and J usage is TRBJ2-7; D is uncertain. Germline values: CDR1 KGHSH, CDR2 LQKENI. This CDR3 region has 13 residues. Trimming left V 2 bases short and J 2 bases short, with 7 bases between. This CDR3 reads CASSPGSPYEQYF. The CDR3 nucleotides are TGTGCCAGCTCACCAGGGTCCCCCTACGAGCAGTACTTC.

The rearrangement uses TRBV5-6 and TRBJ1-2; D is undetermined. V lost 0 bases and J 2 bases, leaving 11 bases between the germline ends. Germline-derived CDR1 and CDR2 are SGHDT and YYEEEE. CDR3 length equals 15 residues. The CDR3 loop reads CASSLVSNSNYGYTF. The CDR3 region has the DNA TGTGCCAGCAGCTTGGTTTCAAACAGCAACTATGGCTACACCTTC.

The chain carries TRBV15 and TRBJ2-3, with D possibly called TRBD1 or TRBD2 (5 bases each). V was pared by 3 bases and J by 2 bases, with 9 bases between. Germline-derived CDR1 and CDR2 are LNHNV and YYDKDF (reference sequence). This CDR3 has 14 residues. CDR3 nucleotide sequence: TGTGCCACCAGCAGCGGGACCACCACAGATACGCAGTATTTT. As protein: CATSSGTTTDTQYF.

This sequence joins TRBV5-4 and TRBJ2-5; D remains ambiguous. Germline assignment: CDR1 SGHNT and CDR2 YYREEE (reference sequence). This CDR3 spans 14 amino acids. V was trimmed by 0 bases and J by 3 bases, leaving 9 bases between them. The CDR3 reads CASSLVHRKETQYF. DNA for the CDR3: TGTGCCAGCAGCTTGGTGCACAGAAAAGAGACCCAGTACTTC. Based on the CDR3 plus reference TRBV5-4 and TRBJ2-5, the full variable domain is ETGVTQSPTHLIKTRGQQVTLRCSSQSGHNTVSWYQQALGQGPQFIFQYYREEENGRGNFPPRFSGLQFPNYSSELNVNALELDDSALYLCASSLVHRKETQYFGPGTRLLVL.